The 2 T cell receptor beta chains presented below share a single source sample, sequenced in a study of blood T cells in healthy people across ages (dated by TCRdb to 2014 to 2015). Library preparation used 5' RACE. The sequencer was an Illumina HiSeq 2500. A second PCR of roughly 6 to 11 cycles was performed with a sample-barcoded 5' primer and a J-beta primer mix. TCRdb passed the public sequencing reads through fastp at Q25 and MiXCR, retaining productive beta sequences. Merged by CDR3 protein, the rows form single entries marked with the most common genes and DNA. The sample profile shows 1.5 million to 2 million distinct CDR3 sequences; around half of them were found once. The top ten clonotypes cover over 2% of the sample. The material sequenced was blood. The receptors derive from a woman aged 40 to 50 in good health.

In its sample, this clonotype was seen a few times. The chain employs TRBV21-1 and TRBJ1-5. TRBV21-1 is a recognized pseudogene. This CDR3 contains 18 residues. DNA of the CDR3: TGTGCCAGCAGCAAAGGGGCCGGCAGGAACCTTAGCAATCAGCCCCAGCATTTT. This translates into CASSKGAGRNLSNQPQHF.

This rearrangement joins TRBV20-1 to TRBJ2-2, with D maybe TRBD1 (6 bases). This CDR3 spans 15 amino acids. Trimming removed 1 base at V and 5 bases at J, with 14 bases between. Germline-derived CDR1 and CDR2 are DFQATT and SNEGSKA (reference sequence). This CDR3 is CSARAGVRRTGELFF. For the CDR3, the DNA is TGCAGTGCTAGAGCAGGGGTACGAAGGACCGGGGAGCTGTTTTTT.